This T cell receptor (beta chain) derives from a study of T cells in Graves' hyperthyroidism and ophthalmopathy. Regions amplified from RNA transcripts were the TCR beta CDR3 regions. The HTBI primer set was used in a first-round RT-PCR of the TCR CDR3. TCRdb reprocessed the multiplex PCR reads with MiXCR, giving one entry per CDR3 protein. This repertoire shows over 450,000 distinct CDR3 sequences, 13% to 15% found once; its top ten account for 15% to 20%. Absence of ophthalmopathy progression within 18 months defined stable Graves' hyperthyroidism. In its sample, this clonotype was seen many times. Germline CDR1 and CDR2: SGHRS and YFSETQ. The CDR3 covers 13 residues. Between the trimmed V and J ends, which lost 0 bases and 4 bases, there was a span of 7 bases.

The sample consisted of blood. The clonotype was recovered from a woman between 18 and 29 years old with Graves' hyperthyroidism. The chain has TRBV5-1 and TRBJ1-2; unclear D gene. CDR3 DNA sequence: TGCGCCAGCAGCTTGGTATCCGTCTATGGCTACACCTTC. This gives the protein CASSLVSVYGYTF.